This TCR beta chain stems from a study of blood T cell repertoires in COVID-19. Study-level information: COVID-19 samples from acute and convalescent phases originated in the United States, Italy and Spain. Sources were T cells, B-cell-depleted T cells, or PBMCs; the material itself was cDNA or gDNA.

CDR3 size: 17 residues. V was pared by 4 bases and J by 3 bases, with 8 bases of the junction left unmatched. The germline gives CDR1 MNHEY, CDR2 SMNVEV (reference sequence). As originally analysed: Estimation of nucleated cell counts was performed using reference gene primer amplification. Sequenced by immunoSEQ multiplex PCR; TCRdb stores in-frame clones only, minus some. The V and J calls and the clone size are those of that table, but D and trimming were determined from the DNA. The sample shows under 250,000 clones, around nine tenths of them seen only once. The J gene is TRBJ2-5, the V gene TRBV27; 13 bases line up with TRBD2. The specimen was peripheral blood. This receptor was taken from a woman aged 35 to 49 with acute or convalescent COVID-19. CDR3 region: CASSSWTSGGEKETQYF. In DNA form, the CDR3 reads TGTGCCAGCAGTTCATGGACTAGCGGGGGAGAGAAAGAGACCCAGTACTTC.